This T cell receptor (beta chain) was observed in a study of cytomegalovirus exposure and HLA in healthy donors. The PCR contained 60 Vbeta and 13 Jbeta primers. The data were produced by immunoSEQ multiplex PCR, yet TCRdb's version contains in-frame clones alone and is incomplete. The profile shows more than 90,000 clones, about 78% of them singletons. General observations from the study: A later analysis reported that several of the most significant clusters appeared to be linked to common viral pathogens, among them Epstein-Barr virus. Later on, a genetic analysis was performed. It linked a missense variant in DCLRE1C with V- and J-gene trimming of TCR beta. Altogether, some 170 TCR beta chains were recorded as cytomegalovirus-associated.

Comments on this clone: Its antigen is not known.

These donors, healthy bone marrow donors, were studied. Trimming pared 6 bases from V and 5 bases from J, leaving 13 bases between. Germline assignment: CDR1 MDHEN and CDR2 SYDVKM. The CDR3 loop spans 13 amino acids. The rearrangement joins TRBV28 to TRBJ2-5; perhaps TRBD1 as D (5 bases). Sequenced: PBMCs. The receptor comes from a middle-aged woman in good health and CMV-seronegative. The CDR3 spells CASSLGRVETQYF. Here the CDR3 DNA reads TGTGCCAGCAGCCTCGGCAGGGTCGAGACCCAGTACTTC.